This T cell receptor (beta chain) was identified during a study of blood T cells in healthy people across ages. Study-level points and caveats: The fall in TCR beta diversity per million T cells was roughly linear with age.

V lost 4 bases to trimming and J lost 6 bases, with 19 bases between them. There are 15 residues in the CDR3. Germline values: CDR1 SGHNT, CDR2 YYREEE (reference sequence). This clonotype was detected ten times or more. What it binds is unknown. Using a J-beta primer mix together with a sample-barcoded 5' primer, a second PCR was run for roughly 7 to 12 cycles. TCRdb redid the calling of the 5' RACE reads with MiXCR, one entry per CDR3 protein. The sample shows hundreds of thousands of distinct CDR3 sequences, roughly 32% of them seen only once. Individuals who donated were healthy Caucasians from Russia aged roughly 6 to 90. Every donor contributed roughly 10 milliliters of peripheral blood by blood draw.

This clonotype was sampled from a woman of 80 years or more in good health. Sample: blood. The chain couples TRBV5-4 to TRBJ1-2; TRBD1 is a possible D gene (5 bases). As DNA, the CDR3 is TGTGCCAGCAGCCCGGGACTAGCTGTTTCCGATGGCTACACCTTC. Protein: CASSPGLAVSDGYTF. The entire variable domain, with the rest obtained from reference TRBV5-4 and TRBJ1-2, is as follows: ETGVTQSPTHLIKTRGQQVTLRCSSQSGHNTVSWYQQALGQGPQFIFQYYREEENGRGNFPPRFSGLQFPNYSSELNVNALELDDSALYLCASSPGLAVSDGYTFGSGTRLTVV.